This TCR beta chain originates from a study of identical twins. This clonotype was recorded at least ten times. A universal primer binding site was introduced by template switching. The final cDNA contained unique molecular identifiers. Via MiXCR, TCRdb re-called the 5' RACE reads, giving one row per CDR3 protein. This sample has about 100,000 distinct CDR3 sequences; under 6.5% occur once, and the top ten carry approximately 12%. Germline loops: CDR1 SNHLY, CDR2 FYNNEI. This CDR3 has 10 residues. V was shortened by 8 bases and J by 5 bases, with 6 bases between the two germline ends. The sample was memory T cells sorted from blood. This clonotype originated in a woman in her fifties or sixties in good health. The gene calls are TRBV2 and TRBJ2-5, with D uncertain. The CDR3 here is CASRSETQYF. In DNA form, the CDR3 reads TGTGCCAGCCGATCTGAGACCCAGTACTTC.